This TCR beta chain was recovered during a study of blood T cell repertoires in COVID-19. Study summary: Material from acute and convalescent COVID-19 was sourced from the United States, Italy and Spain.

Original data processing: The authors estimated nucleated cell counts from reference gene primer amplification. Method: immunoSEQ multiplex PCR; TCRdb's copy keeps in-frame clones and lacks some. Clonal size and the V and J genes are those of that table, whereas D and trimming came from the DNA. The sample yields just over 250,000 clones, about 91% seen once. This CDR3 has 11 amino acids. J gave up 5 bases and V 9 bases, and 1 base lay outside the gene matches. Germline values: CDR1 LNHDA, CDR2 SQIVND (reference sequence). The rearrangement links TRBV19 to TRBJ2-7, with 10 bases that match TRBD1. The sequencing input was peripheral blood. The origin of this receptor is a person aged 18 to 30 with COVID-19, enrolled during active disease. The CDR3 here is CASGTGDEQYF. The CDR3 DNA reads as TGTGCCAGCGGGACAGGGGACGAGCAGTACTTC.